The 31 T cell receptor beta chains below come from one sample, sequenced in a study of blood T cell repertoires in COVID-19. This table comes from immunoSEQ multiplex PCR, and its TCRdb copy is limited to in-frame clones, with some not included. The sample lists roughly 150,000 clones, 70% to 80% occurring once. Input material: PBMCs or T cells enriched from blood (not recorded which). The receptors originated from a woman between 65 and 79 years old in a cohort exposed to, infected with or recovered from COVID-19 (not recorded which).

This clone was observed once. The chain joins TRBV28 to TRBJ1-5, with TRBD1 matching over 9 bases. J lost 6 bases, V lost 5 bases, and 5 bases had no gene match. Germline values: CDR1 MDHEN, CDR2 SYDVKM. The CDR3 totals 14 residues. The CDR3 is CASSPDRGGQPQHF. CDR3 sequence (DNA): TGTGCCAGCAGTCCGGACAGGGGAGGTCAGCCCCAGCATTTT.

The chain recombines TRBV5-6 with TRBJ2-5; tentatively, D is TRBD1 (5 bases). V was trimmed by 5 bases and J by 4 bases, leaving 18 bases between them. Germline V lookup: CDR1 SGHDT, CDR2 YYEEEE. The CDR3 has 15 residues. In nucleotides, the CDR3 is TGTGCCAGCAGTTATATCCGGAGAAGGGGAGAGACCCAGTACTTC. Translation: CASSYIRRRGETQYF.

V usage is TRBV5-1 and J usage is TRBJ2-1, with 9 bases lining up with TRBD2. The trim removed 5 bases at V and 5 bases at J, leaving 5 bases unmatched. The CDR3 spans 14 residues. CDR1 and CDR2 from the germline V gene are SGHRS and YFSETQ. DNA for the CDR3: TGCGCCAGCAGGGGCGGGAGGGTAGACAATGAGCAGTTCTTC. Encoded protein: CASRGGRVDNEQFF. The complete variable domain, with remaining parts taken from reference TRBV5-1 and TRBJ2-1, reads KAGVTQTPRYLIKTRGQQVTLSCSPISGHRSVSWYQQTPGQGLQFLFEYFSETQRNKGNFPGRFSGRQFSNSRSEMNVSTLELGDSALYLCASRGGRVDNEQFFGPGTRLTVL.

This chain uses TRBV5-4 with TRBJ2-1; TRBD2 matches 9 bases. Per the germline V gene, CDR1 is SGHNT and CDR2 is YYREEE (reference sequence). The length of the CDR3 is 14 residues. Trimming at V came to 5 bases and at J to 0 bases, leaving 0 bases not matched to a gene. CDR3 region: CASSSGSSYNEQFF. CDR3 nucleotide sequence: TGTGCCAGCAGTAGCGGGAGCTCCTACAATGAGCAGTTCTTC.

The chain is built from TRBV18 and TRBJ2-1; D is uncertain. V lost 3 bases to trimming and J lost 6 bases, with 9 bases between them. The CDR3 has 13 residues. CDR1 is KGHSH, CDR2 LQKENI, per germline. This CDR3 is CASSPSTSNEQFF. DNA of the CDR3: TGTGCCAGCTCACCCTCGACAAGCAATGAGCAGTTCTTC.

This clone was recorded at least ten times. The V call is TRBV9, the J call TRBJ1-2; 12 positions match TRBD1. CDR1 is SGDLS, CDR2 YYNGEE, per germline. This CDR3 has 17 amino acids. Losses at the gene ends were 3 bases for V and 0 bases for J; bases not matched to a gene: 6. Here the CDR3 reads CASSAPGQGAANYGYTF. CDR3 sequence (DNA): TGTGCCAGCAGCGCACCGGGACAGGGGGCAGCTAACTATGGCTACACCTTC.

The V and J genes are TRBV6-6 and TRBJ1-4, with TRBD1 identical over 8 bases. J lost 5 bases, V lost 4 bases, and 3 bases had no gene match. Looked up from germline, CDR1 is MNHNY and CDR2 is SVGAGI (reference sequence). The CDR3 contains 14 residues. CDR3 in DNA: TGTGCCAGCAGTTCGGGACAGGAGAATGAAAAACTGTTTTTT. Its protein is CASSSGQENEKLFF.

This chain joins TRBV7-9 and TRBJ2-1, with TRBD1 identical over 7 bases. Germline-derived CDR1 and CDR2 are SEHNR and FQNEAQ (reference sequence). This CDR3 has 15 amino acids. Trimming removed 6 bases from V and 4 bases from J; junction bases left unmatched: 9. CDR3 in DNA: TGTGCCAGCAGTTCCGGGACAGCTCGTTACAATGAGCAGTTCTTC. Its translation: CASSSGTARYNEQFF.

CDR3 bases: TGCGCCAGCAGCTTGACCAGACAGGGGGGCTACGAGCAGTACTTC. Translation gives CASSLTRQGGYEQYF. The V and J genes are TRBV5-1 and TRBJ2-7; TRBD1 matches at 9 bases. V shed 1 base and J 3 bases; nucleotides not matched to a gene: 5. The germline V gene has CDR1 SGHRS and CDR2 YFSETQ. CDR3 size: 15 residues.

This rearrangement joins TRBV6-6 to TRBJ1-1; 7 nucleotides line up with TRBD1. CDR3 length: 12 residues. Germline trimming cut 2 bases from V and 9 bases from J; bases unmatched to any gene: 3. CDR1 is MNHNY, CDR2 SVGAGI, per germline (reference sequence). The CDR3 here is CASSYGDSKAFF. The CDR3, as DNA: TGTGCCAGCAGTTACGGGGACAGTAAAGCTTTCTTT.

The rearrangement joins TRBV9 to TRBJ1-6; D is unclear. Germline V gene sequence: CDR1 SGDLS, CDR2 YYNGEE. Trimming left V 0 bases short and J 7 bases short, with 14 bases between. This CDR3 is built from 16 residues. CDR3 residues: CASSVDASRRNSPLHF. CDR3 in DNA: TGTGCCAGCAGCGTAGATGCCTCCCGGAGGAATTCACCCCTCCACTTT.

The chain combines TRBV20-1 with TRBJ2-2; D might be TRBD2 (6 bases). CDR1 is DFQATT, CDR2 SNEGSKA, per germline (reference sequence). CDR3 length: 14 amino acids. V lost 3 bases, J lost 3 bases, and 11 bases lay in between. CDR3 sequence reads: CSASQSGYTGELFF. CDR3 sequence (DNA): TGCAGTGCTAGTCAAAGCGGGTACACCGGGGAGCTGTTTTTT.

This rearrangement joins TRBV28 to TRBJ1-2; no reliable D call. This CDR3 region has 12 residues. V was cut by 4 bases and J by 4 bases, with 7 bases left in between. From germline, CDR1 is MDHEN and CDR2 SYDVKM. The CDR3 region is CASSSGTYGYTF. CDR3 DNA sequence: TGTGCCAGCAGTTCAGGTACCTATGGCTACACCTTC.

This chain connects TRBV9 to TRBJ2-5; a possible D gene is TRBD2 (6 bases). The germline V gene has CDR1 SGDLS and CDR2 YYNGEE. V shed 4 bases and J shed 1 base, with 20 bases lying between them. The CDR3 covers 17 residues. The CDR3 DNA reads as TGTGCCAGCAGCCTCCTAAAGCGGGCCCCCTTCCAAGAGACCCAGTACTTC. Translated, it gives CASSLLKRAPFQETQYF.

The chain carries TRBV7-8 and TRBJ2-7; tentative D call: TRBD2 (6 bases). The CDR3 is 14 amino acids. The germline V gene has CDR1 SGHVS and CDR2 FQNEAQ. Trimming removed 3 bases at V and 3 bases at J, with 12 bases between. CDR3 nucleotides: TGTGCCAGCAGCTTCTTAACCGGGGGCTACGAGCAGTACTTC. It yields the protein CASSFLTGGYEQYF.

This clone was picked up a small number of times. V and J are TRBV7-9 and TRBJ2-4; D may be TRBD1 (5 bases). The germline gives CDR1 SEHNR, CDR2 FQNEAQ (reference sequence). CDR3 length: 17 amino acids. V was pared by 5 bases and J by 0 bases, with 17 bases between. The CDR3 sequence: CASSPLRTSLAKNIQYF. The CDR3, as DNA: TGTGCCAGCAGCCCCCTTCGGACAAGCCTAGCCAAAAACATTCAGTACTTC.

The CDR3 spells CASSSGGPNYGYTF. DNA for the CDR3: TGTGCCAGCAGTTCAGGGGGCCCTAACTATGGCTACACCTTC. The V gene is TRBV28, the J gene TRBJ1-2; TRBD1 matches at 8 bases. CDR1 and CDR2 (germline): MDHEN, SYDVKM. J gave up 0 bases and V 4 bases, and 1 base lay outside the gene matches. The CDR3 length is 14 residues.

The chain uses TRBV27 and TRBJ2-7, with 9 bases lining up with TRBD2. V was clipped by 7 bases and J by 3 bases; unmatched bases: 4. The germline gives CDR1 MNHEY, CDR2 SMNVEV (reference sequence). This CDR3 contains 13 residues. The CDR3 DNA sequence: TGTGCCAGCACCCGTAGCGGGAGCTACGAGCAGTACTTC. This gives the protein CASTRSGSYEQYF.

The rearrangement links TRBV7-2 to TRBJ2-5; 7 nucleotides match TRBD1. The V gene end was trimmed by 5 bases and the J gene end by 1 base; junction bases not matched to a gene: 4. Germline assignment: CDR1 SGHTA and CDR2 FQGNSA. This CDR3 is 14 amino acids long. The CDR3 coding sequence is TGTGCCAGCAGCCTTCAGGGGGTCCAAGAGACCCAGTACTTC. It encodes CASSLQGVQETQYF. Full variable domain (remainder filled in from reference TRBV7-2 and TRBJ2-5): GAGVSQSPSNKVTEKGKDVELRCDPISGHTALYWYRQSLGQGLEFLIYFQGNSAPDKSGLPSDRFSAERTGGSVSTLTIQRTQQEDSAVYLCASSLQGVQETQYFGPGTRLLVL.

V and J are TRBV4-2 and TRBJ2-1, with 16 nucleotides matching TRBD2. Unmatched junction bases numbered 13, after V lost 8 bases and J lost 9 bases. The CDR3 runs 17 residues. Per germline, CDR1 LGHNA and CDR2 YNFKEQ. The CDR3 reads CASRRGLAGGPAPEQFF. The CDR3 DNA follows: TGTGCCAGCCGTCGGGGACTAGCGGGAGGGCCTGCGCCTGAGCAGTTCTTC.

The chain has TRBV7-2 and TRBJ2-5; TRBD2 aligns across 7 bases. The CDR3 sequence is 14 residues long. CDR1 and CDR2 (germline): SGHTA, FQGNSA. V shed 5 bases, J shed 2 bases, and the junction held 5 bases outside the gene matches. CDR3 nucleotides: TGTGCCAGCAGCCCGGGACTATTACAAGAGACCCAGTACTTC. Translating gives CASSPGLLQETQYF.

The chain carries TRBV28 and TRBJ1-2; TRBD1 is a possible D gene (5 bases). CDR3 length: 12 residues. Per germline, CDR1 MDHEN and CDR2 SYDVKM. V was cut by 7 bases and J by 4 bases, with 10 bases left in between. DNA of the CDR3: TGTGCCAGCAACGACAGTGGCTATGGCTACACCTTC. As protein: CASNDSGYGYTF.

The chain joins TRBV24-1 to TRBJ2-3; 8 bases line up with TRBD2. J gave up 2 bases and V 5 bases, and 11 bases lay outside the gene matches. Germline lookup yields CDR1 KGHDR and CDR2 SFDVKD. The length of the CDR3 is 17 residues. The CDR3 here is CATSVASGTSPTDTQYF. The CDR3 bases are TGTGCCACCAGTGTGGCCTCCGGGACTAGTCCCACAGATACGCAGTATTTT.

CDR3 region: CASSQGLVNIQYF. CDR3 nucleotide sequence: TGTGCCAGCAGCCAGGGATTGGTAAACATTCAGTACTTC. V gene TRBV28 combines with J gene TRBJ2-4; a possible D gene is TRBD1 (5 bases). The ends were cut back, 6 bases at V and 6 bases at J, with 12 bases in the middle. CDR1 and CDR2 (germline): MDHEN, SYDVKM. The CDR3 consists of 13 residues. Complete variable domain (other parts from reference TRBV28 and TRBJ2-4): DVKVTQSSRYLVKRTGEKVFLECVQDMDHENMFWYRQDPGLGLRLIYFSYDVKMKEKGDIPEGYSVSREKKERFSLILESASTNQTSMYLCASSQGLVNIQYFGAGTRLSVL.

The chain combines TRBV28 with TRBJ2-7, with 8 bases that match TRBD1. This CDR3 region has 15 residues. The germline gives CDR1 MDHEN, CDR2 SYDVKM. With V trimmed by 1 base and J by 3 bases, 5 bases remained unmatched. Here the CDR3 DNA reads TGTGCCAGCAGTTTATACCGGACAGGGCTCTACGAGCAGTACTTC. This codes for CASSLYRTGLYEQYF. The complete variable domain, with remaining parts taken from reference TRBV28 and TRBJ2-7, reads DVKVTQSSRYLVKRTGEKVFLECVQDMDHENMFWYRQDPGLGLRLIYFSYDVKMKEKGDIPEGYSVSREKKERFSLILESASTNQTSMYLCASSLYRTGLYEQYFGPGTRLTVT.

The V call is TRBV3-1 (or the pseudogene TRBV3-2), the J call TRBJ1-2; 7 bases are shared with TRBD1. Trimming took 1 base from V and 3 from J; bases not matched to a gene: 5. The CDR3 contains 15 residues. Germline CDR1 is LGHDT and CDR2 is YNNKEL (reference sequence). The CDR3 protein is CASSQAWTGYYGYTF. For the CDR3, the DNA is TGTGCCAGCAGCCAAGCCTGGACAGGTTACTATGGCTACACCTTC.

V and J are TRBV11-3 and TRBJ1-2; weak D call: TRBD1 (5 bases). Germline V CDR1 and CDR2: SGHNT, YENEEA. Deletions cut 5 bases from V and 2 bases from J, with 9 bases between. CDR3 size: 13 residues. CDR3 in amino acids: CASSLRQNYGYTF. The CDR3 DNA sequence: TGTGCCAGCAGCCTCAGACAGAACTATGGCTACACCTTC.

V gene TRBV5-1 combines with J gene TRBJ2-7; the D gene is possibly TRBD1 (5 bases). The CDR3 totals 13 residues. From germline, CDR1 is SGHRS and CDR2 YFSETQ. Trimming pared 1 base from V and 3 bases from J, leaving 8 bases between. CDR3 DNA: TGCGCCAGCAGCTTGTCTACAGGCTACGAGCAGTACTTC. It codes for CASSLSTGYEQYF.

This chain uses TRBV7-2 with TRBJ2-1, with 11 nucleotides matching TRBD2. Losses at the gene ends were 2 bases for V and 5 bases for J; bases not matched to a gene: 11. The V gene's germline CDR1 is SGHTA and CDR2 FQGNSA. This CDR3 is built from 18 residues. The chain's CDR3 is CASSLWGPGTSGDNEQFF. CDR3 DNA sequence: TGTGCCAGCAGCTTATGGGGTCCCGGGACTAGCGGAGACAATGAGCAGTTCTTC.

V gene TRBV19 combines with J gene TRBJ2-1, with D maybe TRBD1 (6 bases). This CDR3 region has 14 residues. Per germline, CDR1 LNHDA and CDR2 SQIVND (reference sequence). The V end lost 6 bases, the J end lost 2 bases, and 11 bases lay between the germline ends. CDR3: CASRRQDPYNEQFF. As DNA, the CDR3 is TGTGCCAGTAGGAGACAGGACCCCTACAATGAGCAGTTCTTC.

The chain employs TRBV11-2 and TRBJ2-6, with 9 bases lining up with TRBD2. V gave up 1 base and J gave up 0 bases; unmatched junction bases: 7. CDR1 and CDR2 (germline): SGHAT, FQNNGV. The CDR3 is made up of 19 amino acids. CDR3 DNA: TGTGCCAGCAGCTTAGCAGGGACTAGCTACGACTCTGGGGCCAACGTCCTGACTTTC. This sequence encodes CASSLAGTSYDSGANVLTF.